This T cell receptor (beta chain) was captured in a study of blood T cell repertoires in COVID-19. At the level of the study: Specimens from acute and convalescent COVID-19 originated in the United States, Italy and Spain.

The CDR3 loop spans 19 amino acids. V shed 2 bases, J shed 0 bases, and the junction held 8 bases outside the gene matches. Germline V gene sequence: CDR1 SGHVS, CDR2 FQNEAQ. Original methodology: For nucleated cells, counts were estimated from reference gene primer amplification. TCRdb's copy holds only in-frame clones and misses some; the assay was immunoSEQ multiplex PCR. That table gives V, J and clone size, and the DNA gave D and trimming. Here the sample spans tens of thousands of clones, around 87% being singletons. Enrollment of patients from Seattle took place during active infection, with longitudinal follow-up.

Sequencing input: peripheral blood. This receptor was identified in a woman older than 75 with COVID-19, enrolled during active disease. The chain combines TRBV7-8 with TRBJ2-1; 12 positions match TRBD2. CDR3: CASSLKSSGGASSYNEQFF. Here the CDR3 DNA reads TGTGCCAGCAGCTTAAAGTCTAGCGGGGGGGCCAGCTCCTACAATGAGCAGTTCTTC.